The T cell receptor beta chain described here comes from a study of T-cell reconstitution after alpha-beta-depleted transplantation in children. This clonotype was observed a handful of times. Its cognate antigen is unknown. Preparing the TCRbeta library involved the use of unique molecular identifiers. TCRdb ran MiXCR on the PCR reads and lists one entry per CDR3 protein. The table has 700,000 to 850,000 distinct CDR3 sequences, less than 20% seen once; the top ten hold under 6%. Findings and caveats of the study: The study reportedly traced alpha-beta T cells about two months after transplant to several hundred expanded graft clones. Fresh T-cell production supplied most of the T-cell counts and diversity seen one year after transplant. Day-60 TCRbeta diversity that was high in some patients was derived from surviving recipient T cells and thymic progenitors.

Trimming at V came to 4 bases and at J to 4 bases, leaving 9 bases not matched to a gene. Germline V gene data show CDR1 as SGHAT and CDR2 as FQNNGV. The CDR3 totals 15 residues. The sample in question was PBMCs, mostly from graft donor cells, obtained 360 days after TCRalphabeta/CD19-depleted stem cell transplant. The receptor comes from a male patient aged 10-17 years who had a stem cell transplant for acute lymphoblastic leukemia, so the T cells may come from the graft donor. The J gene is TRBJ2-5, the V gene TRBV11-2; TRBD2 agrees at 7 bases. The CDR3 protein is CASSYDGRRRETQYF. In DNA form, the CDR3 reads TGTGCCAGCAGCTACGACGGGAGGCGGAGAGAGACCCAGTACTTC.